This T cell receptor beta chain derives from a study of PD-1 blockade in classical Hodgkin lymphoma. Study results and caveats: Significantly greater TCR diversity emerged by C4D1 in CD4+ cells but not CD8+ cells. Before treatment, complete responders showed about the same diversity as newly diagnosed patients.

This CDR3 has 18 residues. After removal of 5 bases from V and 10 bases from J, the junction contained 17 bases not matched to a gene. Germline V gene lookup returns CDR1 MDHEN and CDR2 SYDVKM. Relapse was seen in all patients after autologous stem cell transplantation, and brentuximab vedotin exposure was variable. A word on this clone: Its target is not known.

The table came from immunoSEQ multiplex PCR; TCRdb's copy has only in-frame clones and leaves some out. The sample records some 62,000 clones, approximately 88% being singletons. The genes are TRBV28 and TRBJ1-6, with TRBD1 identical over 10 bases. Sample: peripheral blood mononuclear cells (PBMCs), taken at baseline. This receptor was taken from a human donor with classical Hodgkin lymphoma. Here the CDR3 reads CASSLIKGQGKRRSPLHF. CDR3 sequence (DNA): TGTGCCAGCAGTCTTATAAAGGGACAGGGGAAGAGAAGGTCACCCCTCCACTTT.